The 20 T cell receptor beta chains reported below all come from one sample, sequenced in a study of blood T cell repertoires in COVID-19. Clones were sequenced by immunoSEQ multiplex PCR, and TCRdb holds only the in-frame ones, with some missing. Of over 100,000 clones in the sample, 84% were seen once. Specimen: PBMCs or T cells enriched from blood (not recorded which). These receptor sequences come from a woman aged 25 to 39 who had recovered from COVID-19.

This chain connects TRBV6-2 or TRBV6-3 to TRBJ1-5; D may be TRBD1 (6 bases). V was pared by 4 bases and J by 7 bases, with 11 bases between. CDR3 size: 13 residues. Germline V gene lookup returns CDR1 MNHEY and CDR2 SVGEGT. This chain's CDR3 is CASSFSRGQPQHF. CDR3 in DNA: TGTGCCAGCAGTTTTTCGAGGGGGCAGCCCCAGCATTTT.

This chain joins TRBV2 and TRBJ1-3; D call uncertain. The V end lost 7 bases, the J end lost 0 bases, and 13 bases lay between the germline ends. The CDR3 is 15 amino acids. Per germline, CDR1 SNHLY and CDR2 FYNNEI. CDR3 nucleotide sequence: TGTGCCAGCACCGCGGGCAGGACCTCTGGAAACACCATATATTTT. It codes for CASTAGRTSGNTIYF.

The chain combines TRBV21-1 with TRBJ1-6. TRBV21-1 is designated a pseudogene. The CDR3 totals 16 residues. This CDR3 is CASSTRECSYNSPLHF. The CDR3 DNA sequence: TGTGCCAGCAGCACCCGGGAGTGCTCCTATAATTCACCCCTCCACTTT.

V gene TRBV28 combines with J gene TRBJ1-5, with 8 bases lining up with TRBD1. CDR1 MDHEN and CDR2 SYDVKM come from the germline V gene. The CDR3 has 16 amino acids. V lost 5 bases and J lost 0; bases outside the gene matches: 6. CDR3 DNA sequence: TGTGCCAGCAGTCCAGGACAGGGTTATAGCAATCAGCCCCAGCATTTT. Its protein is CASSPGQGYSNQPQHF.

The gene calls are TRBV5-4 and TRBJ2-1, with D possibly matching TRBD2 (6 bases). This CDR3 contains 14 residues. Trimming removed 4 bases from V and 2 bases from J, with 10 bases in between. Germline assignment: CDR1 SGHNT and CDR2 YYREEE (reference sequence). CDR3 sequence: CASSADYPYNEQFF. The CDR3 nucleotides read TGTGCCAGCAGCGCGGACTACCCCTACAATGAGCAGTTCTTC.

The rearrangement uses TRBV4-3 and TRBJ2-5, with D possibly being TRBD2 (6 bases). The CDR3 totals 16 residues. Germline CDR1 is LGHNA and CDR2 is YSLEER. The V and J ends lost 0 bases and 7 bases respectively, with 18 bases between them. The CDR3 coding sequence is TGCGCCAGCAGCCAAGATCTCGGGAGCCGTGGAAGGACCCAGTACTTC. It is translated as CASSQDLGSRGRTQYF.

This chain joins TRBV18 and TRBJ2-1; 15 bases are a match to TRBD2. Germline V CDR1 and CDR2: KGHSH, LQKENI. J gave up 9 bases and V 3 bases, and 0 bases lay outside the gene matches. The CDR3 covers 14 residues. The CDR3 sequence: CASSPGLAGGEQFF. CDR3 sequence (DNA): TGTGCCAGCTCACCGGGACTAGCGGGAGGTGAGCAGTTCTTC.

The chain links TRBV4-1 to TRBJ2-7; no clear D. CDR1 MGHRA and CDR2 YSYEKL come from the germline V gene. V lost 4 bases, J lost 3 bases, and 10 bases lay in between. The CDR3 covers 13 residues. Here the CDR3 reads CASSLQPRYEQYF. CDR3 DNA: TGCGCCAGCAGCCTACAACCCCGCTACGAGCAGTACTTC.

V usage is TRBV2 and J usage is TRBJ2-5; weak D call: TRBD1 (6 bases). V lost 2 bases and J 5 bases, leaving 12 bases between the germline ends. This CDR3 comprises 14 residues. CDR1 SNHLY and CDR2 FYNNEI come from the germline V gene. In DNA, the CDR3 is TGTGCCAGCAGTGAAACAGGGATCAGGGAGACCCAGTACTTC. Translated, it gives CASSETGIRETQYF.

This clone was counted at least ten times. For the CDR3, the DNA is TGCGCCAGCAGCTTGGTACAGCTACACGATACGCAGTATTTT. Protein product: CASSLVQLHDTQYF. V is TRBV5-1 and J is TRBJ2-3; the D is unclear. This CDR3 has 14 residues. Per germline, CDR1 SGHRS and CDR2 YFSETQ. V lost 0 bases and J lost 6, with 11 bases in between.

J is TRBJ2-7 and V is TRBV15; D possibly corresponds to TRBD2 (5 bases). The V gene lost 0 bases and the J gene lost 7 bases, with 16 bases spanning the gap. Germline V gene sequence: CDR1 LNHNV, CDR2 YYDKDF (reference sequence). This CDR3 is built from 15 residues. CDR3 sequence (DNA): TGTGCCACCAGCAGAGATTTTGAGGACTCGCGGGAGCAGTACTTC. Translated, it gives CATSRDFEDSREQYF.

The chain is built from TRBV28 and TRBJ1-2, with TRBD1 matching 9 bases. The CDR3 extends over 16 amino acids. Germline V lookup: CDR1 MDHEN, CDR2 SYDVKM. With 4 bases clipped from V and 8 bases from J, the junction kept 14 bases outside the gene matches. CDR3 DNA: TGTGCCAGCAGTTCTATGACCGGGACAGGGATCCACGGCTACACCTTC. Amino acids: CASSSMTGTGIHGYTF.

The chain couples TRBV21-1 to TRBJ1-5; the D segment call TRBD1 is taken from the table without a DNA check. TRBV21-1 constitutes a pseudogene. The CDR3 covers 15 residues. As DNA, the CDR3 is TGTGCCAGCAGCACGTGGGACAGGGGGCATCAGCCCCAGCATTTT. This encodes CASSTWDRGHQPQHF.

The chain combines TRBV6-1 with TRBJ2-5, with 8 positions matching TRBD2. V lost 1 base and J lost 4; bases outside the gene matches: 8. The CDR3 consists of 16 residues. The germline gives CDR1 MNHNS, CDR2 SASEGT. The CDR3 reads CASSEEAAGGLETQYF. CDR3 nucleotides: TGTGCCAGCAGTGAAGAGGCCGCGGGGGGCTTAGAGACCCAGTACTTC.

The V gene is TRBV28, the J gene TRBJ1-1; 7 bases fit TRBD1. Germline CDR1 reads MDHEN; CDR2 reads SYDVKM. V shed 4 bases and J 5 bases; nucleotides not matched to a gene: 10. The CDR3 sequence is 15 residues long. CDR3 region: CASSSPTGWRTEAFF. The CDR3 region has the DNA TGTGCCAGCAGTTCACCGACAGGGTGGCGAACTGAAGCTTTCTTT. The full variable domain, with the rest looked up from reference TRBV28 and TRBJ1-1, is DVKVTQSSRYLVKRTGEKVFLECVQDMDHENMFWYRQDPGLGLRLIYFSYDVKMKEKGDIPEGYSVSREKKERFSLILESASTNQTSMYLCASSSPTGWRTEAFFGQGTRLTVV.

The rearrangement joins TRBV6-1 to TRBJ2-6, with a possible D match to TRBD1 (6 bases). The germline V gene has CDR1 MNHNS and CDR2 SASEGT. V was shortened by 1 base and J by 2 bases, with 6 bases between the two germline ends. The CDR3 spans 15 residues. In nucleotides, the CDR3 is TGTGCCAGCAGTGAAGGACAGGCTGGGGCCAACGTCCTGACTTTC. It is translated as CASSEGQAGANVLTF.

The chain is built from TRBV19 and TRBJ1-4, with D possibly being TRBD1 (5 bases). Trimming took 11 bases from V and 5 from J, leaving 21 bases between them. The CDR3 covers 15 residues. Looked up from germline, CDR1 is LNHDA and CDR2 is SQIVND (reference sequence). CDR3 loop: CASRLADSSNEKLFF. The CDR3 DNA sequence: TGTGCCTCTCGACTCGCTGACAGCTCAAATGAAAAACTGTTTTTT.

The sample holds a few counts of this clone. The CDR3 loop reads CASSYPLGDMFYEQYF. Here the CDR3 DNA reads TGTGCCAGCAGTTACCCGCTCGGGGACATGTTCTACGAGCAGTACTTC. This chain links TRBV6-2 or TRBV6-3 with TRBJ2-7; possibly TRBD1 for D (6 bases). The V end lost 2 bases, the J end lost 3 bases, and 17 bases lay between the germline ends. The CDR3 length is 16 residues. Germline values: CDR1 MNHEY, CDR2 SVGEGT.

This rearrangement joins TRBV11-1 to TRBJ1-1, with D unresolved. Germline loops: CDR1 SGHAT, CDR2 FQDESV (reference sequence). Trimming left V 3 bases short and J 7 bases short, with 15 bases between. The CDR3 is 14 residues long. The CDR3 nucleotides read TGTGCCAGCAGCTTCAGACGGGGAAGTAATGAAGCTTTCTTT. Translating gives CASSFRRGSNEAFF.

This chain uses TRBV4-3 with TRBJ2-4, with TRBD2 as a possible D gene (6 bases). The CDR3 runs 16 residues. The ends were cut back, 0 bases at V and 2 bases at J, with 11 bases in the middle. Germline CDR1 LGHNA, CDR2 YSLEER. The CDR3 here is CASSQEGRGPKNIQYF. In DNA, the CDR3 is TGCGCCAGCAGCCAAGAAGGGCGGGGACCCAAAAACATTCAGTACTTC.